Below are 20 T cell receptor beta chains sequenced from a single sample in a study of control samples from healthy donors and cancer patients (dated by TCRdb to about 2020). Library generation was performed with the immunoSEQ multiplex PCR assay. In its TCRdb copy, this immuneACCESS table keeps in-frame sequences only and misses some clones. Where compared with another copy, unresolved V genes explain less than half of these, and the others have no known cause. The sample yields some 76,000 clones; under 90% were counted once. 8% to 10% of the sample is in the top ten clones. Sequencing was carried out using PBMCs. These receptors came from a woman between 45 and 60 years old with colorectal cancer.

The chain couples TRBV6-2 or TRBV6-3 to TRBJ2-7, with D perhaps matching TRBD1 (5 bases). This CDR3 comprises 13 residues. CDR1 and CDR2 (germline): MNHEY, SVGEGT. Trimming took 6 bases from V and 4 from J, leaving 13 bases between them. Written as DNA, the CDR3 is TGTGCCAGCAGCCCGGACACCACATACGAGCAGTACGTC. It translates to CASSPDTTYEQYV.

This clone has a single count. This chain links TRBV5-1 with TRBJ2-7; D not resolved. This CDR3 contains 12 residues. Trimming cost V 1 base and J 7 bases, with 9 bases left between them. The germline gives CDR1 SGHRS, CDR2 YFSETQ. The DNA for the CDR3 is TGCGCCAGCAGCTTGAACGGCAGAGAGCAGTACGTC. This gives the protein CASSLNGREQYV.

This clone was seen just once. The chain carries TRBV19 and TRBJ2-5; 8 bases match TRBD1. V was pared by 4 bases and J by 5 bases, with 12 bases of the junction left unmatched. Germline lookup yields CDR1 LNHDA and CDR2 SQIVND (reference sequence). The CDR3 length is 16 residues. Here the CDR3 DNA reads TGTGCCAGTAGTAACCAGGGGGCGCGAATGGTGGAGACCCAGTACTTC. This sequence encodes CASSNQGARMVETQYF. Together with reference TRBV19 and TRBJ2-5, the CDR3 gives the full variable domain: DGGITQSPKYLFRKEGQNVTLSCEQNLNHDAMYWYRQDPGQGLRLIYYSQIVNDFQKGDIAEGYSVSREKKESFPLTVTSAQKNPTAFYLCASSNQGARMVETQYFGPGTRLLVL.

The DNA for the CDR3 is TGTGCCAGCAAAAAGGGGGAGGCAGGGGGCAATGGTGAGCAGTTCTTC. This encodes CASKKGEAGGNGEQFF. The chain has TRBV7-2 and TRBJ2-1; TRBD1 agrees at 8 bases. The J segment lost 9 bases and the V segment lost 7 bases, leaving 17 bases of the junction unmatched. This CDR3 has 16 residues. Per germline, CDR1 SGHTA and CDR2 FQGNSA.

The table lists this clone with a few counts. The J gene is TRBJ1-2, the V gene TRBV20-1, with unresolved D. Germline CDR1 is DFQATT and CDR2 is SNEGSKA (reference sequence). This CDR3 has 11 amino acids. Deletions cut 3 bases from V and 6 bases from J, with 8 bases between. The CDR3 loop is CSASLVDGYTF. The CDR3 DNA sequence: TGCAGTGCTAGCCTCGTGGATGGCTACACCTTC.

The chain joins TRBV13 to TRBJ2-3; 7 bases line up with TRBD2. The CDR3 has 15 residues. The V segment lost 0 bases and the J segment 2 bases; nucleotides outside the gene matches: 2. CDR1 and CDR2 from the germline V gene are PRHDT and FYEKMQ (reference sequence). Here the CDR3 reads CASSLGSGATDTQYF. DNA for the CDR3: TGTGCCAGCAGCTTAGGAAGCGGGGCCACAGATACGCAGTATTTT.

The chain combines TRBV10-3 with TRBJ1-2, with no clear D. Trimming took off 3 bases at V and 1 base at J, with 6 bases between the two ends. The germline V gene encodes CDR1 ENHRY and CDR2 SYGVKD. The CDR3 runs 13 residues. CDR3 in amino acids: CAISDGGNYGYTF. The CDR3 bases are TGTGCCATCAGTGACGGCGGTAACTATGGCTACACCTTC.

V and J are TRBV4-1 and TRBJ2-3; no clear D. CDR3 length: 14 amino acids. Germline CDR1 MGHRA, CDR2 YSYEKL. Trimming took off 0 bases at V and 3 bases at J, with 7 bases between the two ends. The CDR3 DNA follows: TGCGCCAGCAGCCAAGATCGGTCGACAGATACGCAGTATTTT. Its protein product is CASSQDRSTDTQYF.

CDR3 DNA: TGTGCCAGCAGTCCTAGATTTAGCGTTTTGTCTAATGAAAAACTGTTTTTT. It is translated as CASSPRFSVLSNEKLFF. The V call is TRBV27, the J call TRBJ1-4; D unresolved. The CDR3 contains 17 residues. Per germline, CDR1 MNHEY and CDR2 SMNVEV (reference sequence). With 5 bases removed from V and 3 bases from J, the gap between germline ends came to 19 bases.

There are a few counts of this clone. The rearrangement uses TRBV6-4 and TRBJ2-7, with D hard to call. Germline CDR1 reads MRHNA; CDR2 reads SNTAGT. With 4 bases removed from V and 3 bases from J, the gap between germline ends came to 10 bases. The CDR3 is 13 residues long. In DNA, the CDR3 is TGTGCCAGCAGTGTTCCTACGGTCTACGAGCAGTACGTC. This encodes CASSVPTVYEQYV.

The chain links TRBV6-2 or TRBV6-3 to TRBJ1-3, with D unclear. In germline, CDR1 is MNHEY, CDR2 SVGEGT. V gave up 2 bases and J gave up 1 base, with 9 bases separating them. This CDR3 contains 15 residues. The CDR3: CASSYGRASGNTIYF. Written as DNA, the CDR3 is TGTGCCAGCAGTTACGGGAGGGCGTCTGGAAACACCATATATTTT.

The V call is TRBV18, the J call TRBJ1-4; a weak D match, TRBD1 (5 bases). Germline V gives CDR1 KGHSH, CDR2 LQKENI. This CDR3 comprises 14 residues. Trimming cost V 4 bases and J 14 bases, with 20 bases left between them. The DNA for the CDR3 is TGTGCCAGCTCACAAGGGCAGGGACCACCCCTTCTGTTTTTT. Residues: CASSQGQGPPLLFF.

CDR3 amino acids: CASSPPGQKNNYGYTF. The CDR3 DNA sequence: TGTGCCAGCAGTCCTCCGGGACAGAAAAATAACTATGGCTACACCTTC. The chain recombines TRBV28 with TRBJ1-2; 7 bases are a match to TRBD1. V dropped 5 bases and J dropped 1; count of bases not matched to a gene: 10. Germline CDR1 and CDR2: MDHEN and SYDVKM. The CDR3 consists of 16 residues.

The chain recombines TRBV6-2 or TRBV6-3 with TRBJ1-1, with D possibly TRBD1 on 5 matching bases. This CDR3 has 13 amino acids. Germline values: CDR1 MNHEY, CDR2 SVGEGT. Between the trimmed V and J ends, which lost 7 bases and 11 bases, there was a span of 20 bases. The CDR3 nucleotides read TGTGCCAGCAACCCGGGACGTTGGTTATTTGCTTTCTTT. It is translated as CASNPGRWLFAFF.

V usage is TRBV5-6 and J usage is TRBJ2-6; D possibly corresponds to TRBD1 (5 bases). Germline V lookup: CDR1 SGHDT, CDR2 YYEEEE. Trimming took 7 bases from V and 2 from J, leaving 16 bases between them. The CDR3 contains 16 residues. As DNA, the CDR3 is TGTGCCAGCGGCCCAACCACGGACACTGGGGCCAACGTCCTGACTTTC. It encodes CASGPTTDTGANVLTF.

The V gene is TRBV3-1 (or the pseudogene TRBV3-2), the J gene TRBJ2-3; 12 positions match TRBD2. The germline V gene encodes CDR1 LGHDT and CDR2 YNNKEL (reference sequence). CDR3 length: 17 residues. Losses at the gene ends were 3 bases for V and 1 base for J; bases not matched to a gene: 5. The CDR3 reads CASSQQTSGGRTDTQYF. In nucleotides, the CDR3 is TGTGCCAGCAGCCAGCAGACTAGCGGGGGCCGCACAGATACGCAGTATTTT.

The gene calls are TRBV7-3 and TRBJ2-6, with 7 bases fitting TRBD2. This CDR3 has 15 residues. Germline V gene data show CDR1 as SGHTA and CDR2 as FQGTGA. The junction had 6 bases not matched to a gene; V was cut back by 7 bases and J by 3 bases. The CDR3 sequence: CASTLGEGGANVLTF. The CDR3, as DNA: TGTGCCAGCACCCTAGGGGAGGGTGGGGCCAACGTCCTGACTTTC.

This sequence joins TRBV7-8 and TRBJ1-2; a possible D gene is TRBD1 (5 bases). Trimming removed 5 bases from V and 3 bases from J, with 10 bases in between. CDR3 length equals 13 residues. Germline V gene sequence: CDR1 SGHVS, CDR2 FQNEAQ. The CDR3 spells CASSPDSYYGYTF. CDR3 sequence (DNA): TGTGCCAGCAGCCCAGACAGCTACTATGGCTACACCTTC.

The chain recombines TRBV7-2 with TRBJ1-1, with 8 positions matching TRBD1. The CDR3 loop spans 14 amino acids. V was pared by 6 bases and J by 1 base, with 4 bases of the junction left unmatched. The V gene's germline CDR1 is SGHTA and CDR2 FQGNSA. The CDR3 DNA reads as TGTGCCAGCAGACGGACAGGGCCGAACACTGAAGCTTTCTTT. Translation gives CASRRTGPNTEAFF.

The chain couples TRBV5-1 to TRBJ2-1; a weak D match, TRBD1 (6 bases). Germline CDR1 reads SGHRS; CDR2 reads YFSETQ. The CDR3 length is 15 residues. V was shortened by 2 bases and J by 2 bases, with 11 bases between the two germline ends. The CDR3 sequence: CASSFRDITYNEQFF. CDR3 nucleotide sequence: TGCGCCAGCAGCTTCCGGGACATTACCTACAATGAGCAGTTCTTC.